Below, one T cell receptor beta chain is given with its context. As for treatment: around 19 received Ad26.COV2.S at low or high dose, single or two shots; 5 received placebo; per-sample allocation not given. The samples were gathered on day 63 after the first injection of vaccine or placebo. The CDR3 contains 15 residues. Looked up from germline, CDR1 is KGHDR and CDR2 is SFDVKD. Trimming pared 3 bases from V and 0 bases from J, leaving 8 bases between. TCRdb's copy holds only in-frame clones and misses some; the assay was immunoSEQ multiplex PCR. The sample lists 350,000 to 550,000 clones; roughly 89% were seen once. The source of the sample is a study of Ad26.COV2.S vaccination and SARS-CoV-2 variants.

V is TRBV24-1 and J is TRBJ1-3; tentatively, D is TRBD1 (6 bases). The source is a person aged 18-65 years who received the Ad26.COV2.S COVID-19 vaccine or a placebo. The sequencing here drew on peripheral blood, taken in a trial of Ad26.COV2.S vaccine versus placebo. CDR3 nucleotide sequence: TGTGCCACCAGTGATGACAGGAGCTCTGGAAACACCATATATTTT. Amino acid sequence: CATSDDRSSGNTIYF.